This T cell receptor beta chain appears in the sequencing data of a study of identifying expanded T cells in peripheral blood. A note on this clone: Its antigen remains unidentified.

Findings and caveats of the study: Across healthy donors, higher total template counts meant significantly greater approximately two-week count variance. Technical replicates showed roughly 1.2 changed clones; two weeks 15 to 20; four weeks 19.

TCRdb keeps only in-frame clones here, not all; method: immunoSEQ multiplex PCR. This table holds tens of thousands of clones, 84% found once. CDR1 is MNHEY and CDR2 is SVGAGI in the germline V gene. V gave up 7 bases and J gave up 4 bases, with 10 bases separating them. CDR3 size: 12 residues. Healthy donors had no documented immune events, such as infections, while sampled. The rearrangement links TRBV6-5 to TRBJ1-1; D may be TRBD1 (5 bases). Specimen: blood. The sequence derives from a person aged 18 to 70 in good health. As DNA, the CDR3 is TGTGCCAGCATAACCGGGGGCACTGAAGCTTTCTTT. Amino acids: CASITGGTEAFF.